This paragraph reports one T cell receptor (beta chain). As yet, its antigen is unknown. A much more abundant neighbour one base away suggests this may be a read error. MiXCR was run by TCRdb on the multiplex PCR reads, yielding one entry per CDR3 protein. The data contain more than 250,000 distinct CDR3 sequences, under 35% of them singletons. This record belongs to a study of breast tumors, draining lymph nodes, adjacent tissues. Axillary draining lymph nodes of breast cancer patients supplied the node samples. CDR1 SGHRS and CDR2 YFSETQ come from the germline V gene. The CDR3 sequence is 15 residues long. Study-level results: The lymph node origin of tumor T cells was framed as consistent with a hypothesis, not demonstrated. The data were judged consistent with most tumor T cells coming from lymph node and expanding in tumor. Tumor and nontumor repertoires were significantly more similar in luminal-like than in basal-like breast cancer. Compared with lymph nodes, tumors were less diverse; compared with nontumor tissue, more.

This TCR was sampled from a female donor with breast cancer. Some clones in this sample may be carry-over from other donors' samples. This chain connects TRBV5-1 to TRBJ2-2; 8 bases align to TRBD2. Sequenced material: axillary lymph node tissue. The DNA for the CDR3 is TGCGCCGGCAGGGCAGCGGGAGTTGGCACCGGGGAGCTGTTTTTT. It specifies CAGRAAGVGTGELFF. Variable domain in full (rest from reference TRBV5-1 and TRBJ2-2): KAGVTQTPRYLIKTRGQQVTLSCSPISGHRSVSWYQQTPGQGLQFLFEYFSETQRNKGNFPGRFSGRQFSNSRSEMNVSTLELGDSALYLCAGRAAGVGTGELFFGEGSRLTVL.